These T cell receptor beta chains were read from a single sample in a study of blood T cell repertoires in COVID-19. Measured with immunoSEQ multiplex PCR; TCRdb has only the in-frame clones, and not every one. The data hold more than 100,000 clones, with about 90% observed a single time. Sequencing input: peripheral blood. The source is a woman aged 60-75 years with acute or convalescent COVID-19. The CDR3 runs from the conserved cysteine through the conserved F or W. The D gene is left open where the match is weak. Part of the rows lack a size; the others show once, few, many or a class for expanded clones.

CDR3 length | J gene | clone size | V gene | D gene | CDR3 protein
13 | TRBJ1-3 | NA | TRBV6-6 | TRBD1 | CASSSQGGNTIYF
14 | TRBJ2-2 | NA | TRBV7-6 | NA | CASSRRANTGELFF
15 | TRBJ1-2 | NA | TRBV19 | TRBD1 | CASSRRDRGDYGYTF
13 | TRBJ1-4 | NA | TRBV2 | TRBD1 | CASNRQGQEKLFF
15 | TRBJ2-7 | NA | TRBV10-3 | TRBD2 | CAISDPGREVDEQYF
13 | TRBJ1-1 | NA | TRBV18 | NA | CASSPSPNTEAFF
13 | TRBJ2-1 | NA | TRBV13 | NA | CASSQTRGHEQFF
14 | TRBJ2-7 | NA | TRBV28 | NA | CASSLMAGTYEQYF
13 | TRBJ1-1 | NA | TRBV12-3/TRBV12-4 | NA | CASSVRGNTEAFF
12 | TRBJ1-6 | few | TRBV2 | NA | CASSEQNSPLHF
14 | TRBJ1-1 | NA | TRBV5-1 | NA | CASSAQLMNTEAFF
13 | TRBJ1-1 | NA | TRBV27 | NA | CAASRTANTEAFF
15 | TRBJ2-2 | NA | TRBV29-1 | NA | CSVFTGQWNTGELFF
17 | TRBJ2-1 | NA | TRBV7-9 | TRBD2 | CASSLRPAGISYNEQFF
13 | TRBJ1-1 | NA | TRBV10-3 | NA | CAISESTGTEAFF
16 | TRBJ1-3 | NA | TRBV27 | NA | CASSLYRQASGNTIYF
14 | TRBJ1-2 | NA | TRBV12-5 | TRBD1 | CASGSQTGGSGYTF
17 | TRBJ1-2 | NA | TRBV28 | TRBD1 | CASSLSRTGGGLDGYTF
13 | TRBJ1-2 | NA | TRBV28 | NA | CASSYAYNYGYTF
15 | TRBJ2-2 | NA | TRBV6-5 | NA | CASSYSRSNAGELFF
13 | TRBJ1-1 | NA | TRBV29-1 | TRBD1 | CSVRGQSNTEAFF
14 | TRBJ1-2 | NA | TRBV15 | NA | CATSREGGNYGYTF
14 | TRBJ2-2 | NA | TRBV24-1 | TRBD2 | CATRGGRGTGELFF
15 | TRBJ1-3 | NA | TRBV6-5 | NA | CASSLEAGPGNTIYF
12 | TRBJ2-7 | NA | TRBV12-3/TRBV12-4 | NA | CASSLGLYEQYF
14 | TRBJ1-2 | NA | TRBV2 | TRBD1 | CASSAGTGPYGYTF
16 | TRBJ1-1 | few | TRBV21-1 | NA | CASSIGQGDRNTEAFF
12 | TRBJ1-1 | NA | TRBV10-3 | NA | CAITRTVEEAFF
14 | TRBJ1-4 | NA | TRBV10-3 | NA | CAISAGDASEKLFF
12 | TRBJ2-1 | once | TRBV19 | NA | CASNNYHNEQFF
15 | TRBJ2-2 | NA | TRBV15 | NA | CATGSDSPNTGELFF
16 | TRBJ2-3 | NA | TRBV9 | NA | CASSVTPNSGPDTQYF
15 | TRBJ2-5 | NA | TRBV4-1 | NA | CASSQDVLNQETQYF
14 | TRBJ2-5 | NA | TRBV6-6 | TRBD1 | CASSYRGQGETQYF
12 | TRBJ2-1 | NA | TRBV3-1/TRBV3-2 | NA | CASSQTSNEQFF
14 | TRBJ2-1 | NA | TRBV6-5 | TRBD2 | CASSYEGLAGEQFF
14 | TRBJ1-4 | NA | TRBV5-1 | TRBD1 | CASSLRTGGGGLFF
15 | TRBJ2-1 | NA | TRBV11-2 | TRBD2 | CASSLGRTSSNEQFF
12 | TRBJ2-1 | NA | TRBV12-3/TRBV12-4 | TRBD2 | CASSLTSGEQFF
15 | TRBJ1-1 | NA | TRBV27 | TRBD1 | CASSLSLGQGGEAFF
14 | TRBJ1-1 | NA | TRBV30 | NA | CAWSGFGMNTEAFF
14 | TRBJ2-1 | NA | TRBV4-1 | TRBD2 | CASSPGGSAYEQFF
14 | TRBJ1-1 | few | TRBV12-5 | NA | CASGWGGLNTEAFF
13 | TRBJ1-2 | NA | TRBV6-6 | TRBD1 | CASSRMTGDGYTF
12 | TRBJ1-1 | NA | TRBV6-7 | NA | CASPRRFPFGVF
18 | TRBJ1-5 | NA | TRBV28 | TRBD1 | CASSTGTGSIPSNQPQHF
13 | TRBJ2-7 | NA | TRBV3-1/TRBV3-2 | NA | CASSPGQPYEQYF